Listed here are 12 T cell receptor beta chains from one sample, sequenced in a study of blood T cell repertoires in COVID-19. The protocol was immunoSEQ multiplex PCR, while the TCRdb copy is restricted to in-frame clones and leaves out a portion. The sample contains roughly 160,000 clones, approximately 88% of which appear only once. Sequencing was performed on PBMCs or T cells enriched from blood (not recorded which). The receptors originated from an older woman who had recovered from COVID-19.

In its sample, this clone was seen a few times. The chain employs TRBV28 and TRBJ1-5, with 7 nucleotides matching TRBD1. CDR3 length: 16 amino acids. Germline loops: CDR1 MDHEN, CDR2 SYDVKM. V dropped 5 bases and J dropped 11; count of bases not matched to a gene: 18. Here the CDR3 reads CASSEQGLRQRQTQHF. Here the CDR3 DNA reads TGTGCCAGCAGTGAACAGGGGCTGCGGCAAAGGCAAACCCAGCATTTT.

This clone has a handful of counts. The chain combines TRBV7-8 with TRBJ1-1; 8 nucleotides match TRBD1. Germline values: CDR1 SGHVS, CDR2 FQNEAQ. This CDR3 spans 15 amino acids. J lost 4 bases, V lost 1 base, and 5 bases had no gene match. CDR3: CASSLGTGGATEAFF. The CDR3 DNA reads as TGTGCCAGCAGCTTAGGAACAGGGGGGGCCACTGAAGCTTTCTTT.

The rearrangement joins TRBV10-3 to TRBJ1-4, with a possible D match to TRBD1 (6 bases). Trimming left V 2 bases short and J 8 bases short, with 9 bases between. Germline CDR1 and CDR2: ENHRY and SYGVKD. The CDR3 is 13 residues long. This CDR3 is CAISEIQGEKLFF. CDR3 bases: TGTGCCATCAGTGAGATACAGGGAGAAAAACTGTTTTTT.

This clone occurred a few times. The chain carries TRBV25-1 and TRBJ2-3, with 7 bases identical to TRBD1. Germline V gene lookup returns CDR1 MGHDK and CDR2 SYGVNS. CDR3 length: 15 amino acids. The trim removed 8 bases at V and 2 bases at J, leaving 10 bases unmatched. The CDR3 DNA reads as TGTGCCAGCGCCTTTGGCAGGGGGATCACAGATACGCAGTATTTT. This encodes CASAFGRGITDTQYF.

This chain links TRBV11-2 with TRBJ2-3; 10 positions agree with TRBD2. J lost 6 bases, V lost 3 bases, and 0 bases had no gene match. CDR1 and CDR2 (germline): SGHAT, FQNNGV. This CDR3 is 13 amino acids long. DNA of the CDR3: TGTGCCAGCAGCTTTAGCGGGGGGGATACGCAGTATTTT. Translation gives CASSFSGGDTQYF.

In DNA, the CDR3 is TGCGCCAGCAGCCAGGGGGCGTCGAACTATGGCTACACCTTC. Translating gives CASSQGASNYGYTF. The chain links TRBV4-1 to TRBJ1-2; weak D call: TRBD1 (6 bases). The V and J ends lost 3 bases and 2 bases respectively, with 10 bases between them. The CDR3 has 14 residues. Germline values: CDR1 MGHRA, CDR2 YSYEKL.

The chain couples TRBV20-1 to TRBJ2-1; a weak D match, TRBD2 (6 bases). The CDR3 covers 11 residues. The germline V gene encodes CDR1 DFQATT and CDR2 SNEGSKA (reference sequence). Trimming removed 0 bases at V and 16 bases at J, with 13 bases between. DNA for the CDR3: TGCAGTGCTAGAGACCGGGAGTCAACCTTCTTC. It translates to CSARDRESTFF.

Only one count was recorded for this clone. The gene calls are TRBV14 and TRBJ2-1, with D perhaps TRBD2 (6 bases). Trimming shortened V by 2 bases and J by 8 bases, and 16 bases separated the two germline ends. The V gene's germline CDR1 is SGHDN and CDR2 FVKESK. The CDR3 sequence is 15 residues long. The CDR3 is CASSQWGEARYEQFF. CDR3 nucleotide sequence: TGTGCCAGCAGCCAATGGGGGGAGGCCCGATATGAGCAGTTCTTC.

This rearrangement joins TRBV30 to TRBJ1-2; D might be TRBD1 (5 bases). CDR1 and CDR2 (germline): GTSNPN, SVGIG (reference sequence). This CDR3 has 15 residues. The germline V and J ends were trimmed by 0 bases and 1 base, with 12 bases remaining between them. The CDR3 DNA sequence: TGTGCCTGGAGTGTACCTCAGCAGGGTAACTATGGCTACACCTTC. This translates into CAWSVPQQGNYGYTF.

The chain employs TRBV25-1 and TRBJ1-2, with D perhaps TRBD1 (6 bases). The CDR3 consists of 13 residues. From germline, CDR1 is MGHDK and CDR2 SYGVNS. V lost 3 bases and J lost 5, with 10 bases in between. The CDR3 sequence is CASSEGHEYGYTF. For the CDR3, the DNA is TGTGCCAGCAGTGAGGGACACGAGTATGGCTACACCTTC.

This chain uses TRBV12-5 with TRBJ1-1, with 9 bases matching TRBD1. In germline, CDR1 is LGHNT, CDR2 FRNRAP. The CDR3 extends over 17 amino acids. Trimming took 3 bases from V and 0 from J; bases not matched to a gene: 8. CDR3: CASGFSRQGGLNTEAFF. CDR3 coding DNA: TGTGCTAGTGGTTTCTCTCGACAGGGGGGGTTGAACACTGAAGCTTTCTTT. The whole variable domain, filled in from reference TRBV12-5 and TRBJ1-1, reads DARVTQTPRHKVTEMGQEVTMRCQPILGHNTVFWYRQTMMQGLELLAYFRNRAPLDDSGMPKDRFSAEMPDATLATLKIQPSEPRDSAVYFCASGFSRQGGLNTEAFFGQGTRLTVV.

About this clone: Germline and junction disagree at one end, which may indicate a read error. V gene TRBV10-3 combines with J gene TRBJ1-3; D not resolved. There are 16 residues in the CDR3. From germline, CDR1 is ENHRY and CDR2 SYGVKD. This CDR3 is CAISDISRSSGNTIYF. In DNA, the CDR3 is TGTGCCATAAGTGATATTAGTCGGTCCTCTGGAAACACCATATATTTT.